The entry that follows covers one TCR beta chain sequence. Its matching antigen is unknown. A single base separates this from a much larger clone, so it may be a read error. This specimen comes from a study of molecular identifiers for immune sequencing clone quantification. Study-level findings and limits: Barcode collisions between identical TCR molecules could shrink estimates of highly expanded clone sizes. Spiked Jurkat TCR RNA equal to one cell could reportedly be picked out among one million naive cells.

Via MiXCR, TCRdb re-called the PCR reads, giving one row per CDR3 protein. The sample carries hundreds of thousands of distinct CDR3 sequences, 25% recorded once. Naive CD8 T cells, phenotype CD8+CD4-CCR7+CD45RA+, were sorted. Germline V gives CDR1 MNHEY, CDR2 SVGEGT. The CDR3 contains 14 residues. V shed 4 bases, J shed 8 bases, and the junction held 8 bases outside the gene matches. Sequencing input: naive CD8+ T cells from blood, with Jurkat cell RNA spiked in. The sample's subset: FACS-sorted CD8+CD4-CCR7+CD45RA+ naive T cells. This sequence originates from a human donor in good health. Some libraries in this study had Jurkat cell RNA spiked in. The chain is built from TRBV6-2 or TRBV6-3 and TRBJ2-3; 8 nucleotides agree with TRBD2. CDR3 sequence reads: CASSFQRESGTQYF. The CDR3 DNA reads TGTGCCAGCAGTTTCCAGCGGGAGTCAGGTACGCAGTATTTT.